Described below is a single TCR beta chain sequence and its context. The antigen is unknown. A much larger clone sits a single nucleotide away, making a read error possible. Amplification of TCR beta CDR3 regions used RNA as the template. Primed by the HTBI set, a first-round RT-PCR was run on the TCR CDR3. Each CDR3 protein gets one entry after TCRdb re-called the multiplex PCR reads with MiXCR. The sample contains about 500,000 distinct CDR3 sequences, over 15% of which appear only once. The germline V gene has CDR1 MDHEN and CDR2 SYDVKM. The CDR3 has 15 amino acids. The source of the sample is a study of T cells in Graves' hyperthyroidism and ophthalmopathy. At least 3 on the Clinical Activity Score was recorded for ophthalmopathy patients, who also had NOSPECS grade at least 4 and duration under 3 months. Out of approximately 9.9 ml of fresh peripheral blood came the PBMCs. Broader study findings: Most thyroid clonotypes that were expanded above 0.001 also turned up in blood. Ophthalmopathy was distinguished from stable hyperthyroidism by 13 V-J signatures.

The rearrangement links TRBV28 to TRBJ1-2; tentatively, D is TRBD1 (6 bases). This receptor was taken from a woman aged 18 to 35 with Graves' ophthalmopathy. Sequencing was done on a sample of blood. CDR3 bases: TGTGCCAGCACCCGATATATAGGGGGTGCCTATGGCTACGCCTTC. Translating it yields CASTRYIGGAYGYAF.